This is a list of T cell receptor beta chains from one sample in a study of blood T cells in healthy people across ages. Each CDR3 protein gets one entry after TCRdb re-called the 5' RACE reads with MiXCR. This sample has 1.5 million to 2 million distinct CDR3 sequences, with 28% found just once. The sample consisted of blood. The receptors were gathered from a woman aged 25 to 39 in good health. Each CDR3 is given with its conserved first and last residue.

V gene: TRBV29-1; J gene: TRBJ2-1; CDR3 protein: CSVEEGDSLFTSGFGEQFF
V gene: TRBV14; J gene: TRBJ1-4; CDR3 protein: CASSRKAATNEKLFF
V gene: TRBV5-1; J gene: TRBJ2-1; CDR3 protein: CASSTGSIDEQFF
V gene: TRBV12-3/TRBV12-4; J gene: TRBJ2-1; CDR3 protein: CASSFPAGGTYNEQFF
V gene: TRBV18; J gene: TRBJ2-3; CDR3 protein: CANSPPKGTTGTDTQYF
V gene: TRBV29-1; J gene: TRBJ2-7; CDR3 protein: CSVEEVWRVPYEQYF
V gene: TRBV18; J gene: TRBJ2-7; CDR3 protein: CASSPGQEFYEQYF
V gene: TRBV12-3/TRBV12-4; J gene: TRBJ1-5; CDR3 protein: CASREVNGNNQPQHF
V gene: TRBV2; J gene: TRBJ2-1; CDR3 protein: CASSEPRSYNEQFF
V gene: TRBV6-5; J gene: TRBJ1-1; CDR3 protein: CASSYLSTTEAFF
V gene: TRBV20-1; J gene: TRBJ2-7; CDR3 protein: CSAGVILSTSGRERLLYEQYF
V gene: TRBV25-1; J gene: TRBJ1-1; CDR3 protein: CASSESTRLAFF
V gene: TRBV29-1; J gene: TRBJ2-5; CDR3 protein: CSGGLAGSLQETQYF
V gene: TRBV6-2/TRBV6-3; J gene: TRBJ2-5; CDR3 protein: CASSYGEQETQYF
V gene: TRBV5-5; J gene: .; CDR3 protein: CASGLLVEEYEQYF
V gene: TRBV4-2; J gene: TRBJ2-3; CDR3 protein: CASSQVTGTGAADTQYF
V gene: TRBV7-2; J gene: TRBJ2-7; CDR3 protein: CASSPSGFSLGEQYF
V gene: TRBV5-1; J gene: TRBJ2-3; CDR3 protein: CASSLARGQIDTQYF
V gene: TRBV7-9; J gene: TRBJ2-5; CDR3 protein: CASTPRGQEETQYF
V gene: TRBV20-1; J gene: TRBJ2-7; CDR3 protein: CSEGGSNGEQYF
V gene: TRBV6-5; J gene: TRBJ1-2; CDR3 protein: CASSEDSVYGYTF
V gene: TRBV10-3; J gene: TRBJ2-3; CDR3 protein: CAIMREGGDTQYF
V gene: TRBV11-2; J gene: TRBJ2-7; CDR3 protein: CASSSWTGGRNYEQYF
V gene: TRBV29-1; J gene: TRBJ2-1; CDR3 protein: CSVGTSGGNEQFF
V gene: TRBV27; J gene: TRBJ1-2; CDR3 protein: CASSPDRANIGYTF
V gene: TRBV4-3; J gene: TRBJ1-1; CDR3 protein: CASSLGGGVEAFF
V gene: TRBV7-9; J gene: TRBJ2-7; CDR3 protein: CASSSAGTSSYEQYF
V gene: TRBV13; J gene: TRBJ2-7; CDR3 protein: CASTIGLAGANEQYF
V gene: TRBV29-1; J gene: TRBJ2-6; CDR3 protein: CSVEPSGANVLTF
V gene: TRBV20-1; J gene: TRBJ2-3; CDR3 protein: CSAYRAGGPFGTDTQYF
V gene: TRBV9; J gene: TRBJ2-3; CDR3 protein: CASAKGRTDTQYF
V gene: TRBV6-1; J gene: TRBJ1-1; CDR3 protein: CASSLTGGETEAFF
V gene: TRBV24-1; J gene: TRBJ2-7; CDR3 protein: CATSDPVSYEQYF
V gene: TRBV18; J gene: TRBJ1-5; CDR3 protein: CASSPQGSNQPQHF
V gene: TRBV5-1; J gene: TRBJ2-1; CDR3 protein: CASSYRPGLAFDEQFF
V gene: TRBV12-3/TRBV12-4; J gene: TRBJ2-3; CDR3 protein: CASSFVGVTNTQYF
V gene: TRBV5-1; J gene: TRBJ2-3; CDR3 protein: CASSLERGAPTDTQYF
V gene: TRBV20-1; J gene: TRBJ2-5; CDR3 protein: CSARDGASQETQYF
V gene: TRBV3-1; J gene: TRBJ1-5; CDR3 protein: CASSQEGAANQPQHF
V gene: TRBV10-2; J gene: TRBJ1-4; CDR3 protein: CASSEVRGGNEKLFF
V gene: TRBV5-1; J gene: TRBJ1-6; CDR3 protein: CASGQGDNSPLHF
V gene: TRBV20-1; J gene: TRBJ2-1; CDR3 protein: CSARGPADYNEQFF
V gene: TRBV9; J gene: TRBJ2-5; CDR3 protein: CASSVGVQTYQETQYF
V gene: TRBV12-3/TRBV12-4; J gene: TRBJ2-3; CDR3 protein: CATRETSGGSDTQYF
V gene: TRBV20-1; J gene: TRBJ2-3; CDR3 protein: CSASSIGDTQYF
V gene: TRBV14; J gene: TRBJ2-7; CDR3 protein: CASGRSHEQYF
V gene: TRBV16; J gene: TRBJ2-5; CDR3 protein: CANSQYTVQETQYF